The sequence of this T cell receptor beta chain was determined in a study of CD8 T cells in ankylosing spondylitis. Whole-study results and caveats: In ankylosing spondylitis blood, a motif of roughly eight highly homologous TCR beta variants appeared characteristic. In reactive arthritis synovial fluid and blood, some motif variants had been reported before. Disease-linked clones were CD8+ and relatively rare in peripheral blood. Clones linked to disease were reported to show significant enrichment in matched ankylosing spondylitis synovial fluid.

The V gene end was trimmed by 0 bases and the J gene end by 6 bases; junction bases not matched to a gene: 2. The CDR3 is 16 residues long. This clonotype was seen a single time. The target antigen is unknown. TCRdb called the 5' RACE reads again in MiXCR, with one record for every CDR3 protein. The repertoire holds roughly 150,000 distinct CDR3 sequences, with roughly 31% as singletons. The sequence was obtained from a male donor with ankylosing spondylitis. What was sequenced was synovial fluid, either unsorted or a sorted T cell fraction (not recorded which). The chain uses TRBV12-3 or TRBV12-4 and TRBJ1-6; 10 bases are a match to TRBD1. CDR3 nucleotides: TGTGCCAGCAGTTTAGCCGGGACAGGGGTTAATTCACCCCTCCACTTT. Translated, it gives CASSLAGTGVNSPLHF.